Listed below are T cell receptor beta chains from one sample, sequenced in a study of shared clonotypes between healthy human individuals. Sequenced by immunoSEQ multiplex PCR; TCRdb stores in-frame clones only, minus some. The data hold roughly 2.2 million clones, with 93% observed a single time. The sequenced sample consisted of naive CD4+ T cells from PBMCs. These receptors all come from a man younger than 35 in good health. Some clones in this sample may be carry-over from other donors' samples. CDR3s include the opening cysteine and the closing phenylalanine or tryptophan. D genes are given only for firm matches. Rows may omit the clone size; those that give it use once, few, many or a size class.

j_call	d_call	v_call	clone_size	cdr3_nt	cdr3_aa
TRBJ2-5	TRBD2	TRBV6-5	NA	TGTGCCAGCAGTCCCTTAGCGGGATCCCTAGAGACCCAGTACTTC	CASSPLAGSLETQYF
TRBJ2-3	TRBD2	TRBV7-9	NA	TGTGCCAGCAGCTTACCAACGGGGGGGACAGATACGCAGTATTTT	CASSLPTGGTDTQYF
TRBJ2-5	TRBD1	TRBV18	NA	TGTGCCAGCTCACCGACAGGGTCTCGAGAGACCCAGTACTTC	CASSPTGSRETQYF
TRBJ2-7	NA	TRBV27	NA	TGTGCCAGCAGTTTAAGTGGTTGGAACTCCTACGAGCAGTACTTC	CASSLSGWNSYEQYF
TRBJ1-3	TRBD1	TRBV4-1	NA	TGCGCCAGCAGCCAAGATGTGCCCCGGGACAGCCACTCTGGAAACACCATATATTTT	CASSQDVPRDSHSGNTIYF
TRBJ1-2	NA	TRBV30	NA	TGTGCCTGGAGCCCTGTGGGGGGGCTCTATGGCTACACCTTC	CAWSPVGGLYGYTF
TRBJ2-6	TRBD2	TRBV4-1	NA	TGCGCCAGCAGCCAAGTCTTCCAAGGGAGGGGTACTGGGGCCAACGTCCTGACTTTC	CASSQVFQGRGTGANVLTF
TRBJ1-3	NA	TRBV7-8	NA	TGTGCCAGCAGCGCTCAAGGGGGCTCTGGAAACACCATATATTTT	CASSAQGGSGNTIYF
TRBJ1-5	NA	TRBV19	NA	TGTGCCAGTAGATATTTCCTTCTAAGCAATCAGCCCCAGCATTTT	CASRYFLLSNQPQHF
TRBJ2-5	NA	TRBV6-6	NA	TGTGCCAGCAGTTTACAATACCCAGGACTAACGGAGACCCAGTACTTC	CASSLQYPGLTETQYF
TRBJ1-4	NA	TRBV15	NA	TGTGCCACCAGCAGGGCTGCAAGGAGAGCTAATGAAAAACTGTTTTTT	CATSRAARRANEKLFF
TRBJ2-5	NA	TRBV5-1	NA	TGCGCCAGCAGCTTGGATGGAGGGCGAGAGACCCAGTACTTC	CASSLDGGRETQYF
TRBJ2-1	TRBD2	TRBV7-2	NA	TGTGCCAGCAGCCGAGGACTAGCGGGAGAAAGTGAGCAGTTCTTC	CASSRGLAGESEQFF
TRBJ2-3	TRBD1	TRBV5-6	NA	TGTGCCAGCAGCTTGGCCCCAGGGGGCGAGTATACGCAGTATTTT	CASSLAPGGEYTQYF
TRBJ1-5	NA	TRBV19	once	TGTGCCAGTAGTACAACAGCCACGGGACGGAGTCCCAATCAGCCCCAGCATTTT	CASSTTATGRSPNQPQHF
TRBJ2-3	NA	TRBV5-1	NA	TGCGCCAGCAGCCCGCGGGACGGAGCAGATACGCAGTATTTT	CASSPRDGADTQYF
TRBJ1-4	NA	TRBV5-6	NA	TGTGCCAGCAGCCGCGTTCCCAATGAAAAACTGTTTTTT	CASSRVPNEKLFF
TRBJ1-1	TRBD1	TRBV19	NA	TGTGCCAGTAGTATATCAGGGGGGAACACTGAAGCTTTCTTT	CASSISGGNTEAFF
TRBJ1-4	NA	TRBV5-1	NA	TGCGCCAGCAGCTTGGGTCGGGGGATAAGCGAAAAACTGTTTTTT	CASSLGRGISEKLFF
TRBJ1-2	NA	TRBV10-3	NA	TGTGCCATCAGTGAGTCGAATAAAGGGAACTATGGCTACACCTTC	CAISESNKGNYGYTF
TRBJ2-7	NA	TRBV7-8	NA	TGTGCCAGCAGCACAGCTTGGGACAACTCCTACGAGCAGTACTTC	CASSTAWDNSYEQYF
TRBJ2-5	TRBD1	TRBV4-1	NA	TGCGCCAGCAGCCCGGGACAGGGAGGTCGAGAGACCCAGTACTTC	CASSPGQGGRETQYF
TRBJ1-2	NA	TRBV5-1	NA	TGCGCCAGCAGCTCGAAAAGACTCGGGGACTATGGCTACACCTTC	CASSSKRLGDYGYTF
TRBJ2-6	NA	TRBV5-4	NA	TGTGCCAGCAGCCCTATCCGAGAGAGGGGCAGTGGGGCCAACGTCCTGACTTTC	CASSPIRERGSGANVLTF
TRBJ2-3	NA	TRBV4-2	NA	TGTGCCAGCACAGACACCGGCACAGATACGCAGTATTTT	CASTDTGTDTQYF
TRBJ2-3	TRBD2	TRBV7-8	NA	TGTGCCAGCAGCTTCTCGGCTAGCGGGGGCACAGATACGCAGTATTTT	CASSFSASGGTDTQYF
TRBJ2-7	TRBD1	TRBV5-1	NA	TGCGCCAGCAGCTTGGGGTCAGGGGGCCCCTACGAGCAGTACTTC	CASSLGSGGPYEQYF
TRBJ2-3	NA	TRBV4-1	NA	TGCGCCAGCAGCCCCCGGGACACCCGGGGCACAGATACGCAGTATTTT	CASSPRDTRGTDTQYF
TRBJ1-3	NA	TRBV7-9	NA	TGTGCCAGCAGGAGGCAGGGAGGATCTGGAAACACCATATATTTT	CASRRQGGSGNTIYF
TRBJ2-1	NA	TRBV11-3	once	TGTGCCAGCAGCTCCGCGAGCTCCTACAATGAGCAGTTCTTC	CASSSASSYNEQFF
TRBJ2-2	NA	TRBV7-7	NA	TGTGCCAGCAGCTTACCTAACACCGGGGAGCTGTTTTTT	CASSLPNTGELFF
TRBJ2-5	NA	TRBV19	NA	TGTGCCAGTAGTATCTCCAGCCAAGAGACCCAGTACTTC	CASSISSQETQYF
TRBJ1-3	NA	TRBV13	once	TGTGCCAGCAGCTTAGGGACACGCGGAAACACCATATATTTT	CASSLGTRGNTIYF
TRBJ2-7	NA	TRBV11-2	NA	TGTGCCAGCAGCTTCAGGACCGACAGGACCTACGAGCAGTACTTC	CASSFRTDRTYEQYF
TRBJ2-2	TRBD2	TRBV30	once	TGTGCCTGGAGTTTAGGACTAGCTCCCGGGGAGCTGTTTTTT	CAWSLGLAPGELFF
TRBJ2-3	TRBD2	TRBV5-1	NA	TGCGCCAGCAGCACCGTAGCGGGAGGCACAGATACGCAGTATTTT	CASSTVAGGTDTQYF
TRBJ2-1	NA	TRBV20-1	NA	TGCAGTGCTACCCTCGGGTGGACCCAGTTCTTC	CSATLGWTQFF
TRBJ1-1	NA	TRBV9	once	TGTGCCAGCAGCGTAGCTTTAAACACTGAAGCTTTCTTT	CASSVALNTEAFF
TRBJ2-3	NA	TRBV5-4	NA	TGTGCCAGCAGCTTGGGGAGGGGGTACACAGATACGCAGTATTTT	CASSLGRGYTDTQYF
TRBJ2-3	TRBD2	TRBV5-6	once	TGTGCCAGCAGCTTGGGAGCGGGAGGCACAGATACGCAGTATTTT	CASSLGAGGTDTQYF
TRBJ2-1	TRBD1	TRBV27	NA	TGTGCCAGCAGTTTACCGGGACAGGGCCACAATGAGCAGTTCTTC	CASSLPGQGHNEQFF
TRBJ2-7	TRBD2	TRBV5-1	NA	TGCGCCAGCACCCCCGTCCCAGCGGGAGGGCCCTACGAGCAGTACTTC	CASTPVPAGGPYEQYF
TRBJ2-1	NA	TRBV7-2	NA	TGTGCCAGTAGCTTAGTAGTAAGTGTGCCGCTAGAGCAGTTCTTC	CASSLVVSVPLEQFF
TRBJ1-1	NA	TRBV7-6	NA	TGTGCCAGCAGCAGAGACCCCCCTGGGGGGAACACTGAAGCTTTCTTT	CASSRDPPGGNTEAFF
TRBJ1-1	TRBD1	TRBV10-3	once	TGTGCCATCAGAGACGACAGGGAAGGGGGCACTGAAGCTTTCTTT	CAIRDDREGGTEAFF
TRBJ2-3	TRBD2	TRBV9	NA	TGTGCCAGCAGCGTAGGACTAGCGGGAGGCACGGGAGTAGATACGCAGTATTTT	CASSVGLAGGTGVDTQYF
TRBJ2-7	TRBD2	TRBV6-5	NA	TGTGCCAGCAATAAACTAGCGGGTAGCGAGCAGTACTTC	CASNKLAGSEQYF
TRBJ2-7	NA	TRBV6-1	NA	TGTGCCAGCAGTGATTCTGGACGCCGGGCGGACGAGCAGTACTTC	CASSDSGRRADEQYF
TRBJ1-2	NA	TRBV7-9	once	TGTGCCAGCAGCTCCGGGGCGGGTGGCTACACCTTC	CASSSGAGGYTF
TRBJ2-1	NA	TRBV25-1	NA	TGTGCCAGCAGTCAAATAGCCGTGAATGAGCAGTTCTTC	CASSQIAVNEQFF
TRBJ1-5	TRBD1	TRBV29-1	NA	TGCAGCGCTCAGACAGGGGGCAGTCAGCCCCAGCATTTT	CSAQTGGSQPQHF
TRBJ1-1	NA	TRBV7-8	NA	TGTGCCAGCAGCTGGGGGTCGAACACTGAAGCTTTCTTT	CASSWGSNTEAFF
TRBJ2-7	NA	TRBV5-4	NA	TGTGCCAGCAGCTTGCAGACTAGAAGCTCCTACGAGCAGTACTTC	CASSLQTRSSYEQYF
TRBJ1-3	NA	TRBV30	NA	TGTGCCTGGAGTGTAACTCGCGGGAGTGCAGAATCTGGAAACACCATATATTTT	CAWSVTRGSAESGNTIYF
TRBJ2-7	TRBD2	TRBV5-1	NA	TGCGCCAGCAGTATTACGACGGGAGGCAGCTCCTACGAGCAGTACTTC	CASSITTGGSSYEQYF